The rows below give T cell receptor beta chains drawn from one sample of a study of OX40 agonist ivuxolimab in advanced cancers. The method was immunoSEQ multiplex PCR; TCRdb's version includes in-frame clones alone and lacks a portion of them. Here the sample spans 75,000 to 100,000 clones, more than 80% being singletons. The sample in question was CD4+ or CD8+ T cells sorted from blood, obtained in a trial of the OX40 agonist ivuxolimab. These receptors came from an adult with an advanced solid tumor such as melanoma, head and neck, liver or kidney cancer. Each CDR3 is given with its conserved first and last residue. Each record gives: V gene, J gene, CDR3 protein.

V: TRBV30; J: TRBJ2-7; CDR3: CAWARSSSYEQYF
V: TRBV7-9; J: TRBJ2-2; CDR3: CASSSLKQGRNTGELFF
V: TRBV6-5; J: TRBJ1-1; CDR3: CASSNDVNTEAFF
V: TRBV5-5; J: TRBJ2-3; CDR3: CASSSPSGGIDTQYF
V: TRBV5-1; J: TRBJ2-2; CDR3: CASSFSGTSGGSVDTGELFF
V: TRBV19; J: TRBJ2-1; CDR3: CASSRDISYNEQFF
V: TRBV6-1; J: TRBJ2-7; CDR3: CASSVGSGALYEQYF
V: TRBV20-1; J: TRBJ1-1; CDR3: CSARLNTEAFF
V: TRBV4-3; J: TRBJ2-1; CDR3: CASSQGGTGDEQFF
V: TRBV7-9; J: TRBJ2-3; CDR3: CASSPPGVGLSTDTQYF
V: TRBV5-1; J: -; CDR3: CASSGGTGAYEQYF
V: TRBV19; J: TRBJ1-1; CDR3: CASRTPGSREAFF
V: TRBV7-9; J: TRBJ1-4; CDR3: CASSARLPTNEKLFF
V: TRBV11-2; J: TRBJ2-7; CDR3: CASSSFRGDRGYEQYF
V: TRBV11-2; J: TRBJ1-5; CDR3: CASSLVSGPNQPQHF
V: TRBV7-9; J: TRBJ1-1; CDR3: CASRSGQGDTEAFF
V: TRBV11-1; J: TRBJ2-1; CDR3: CASSLGQGIHEQFF
V: TRBV7-2; J: TRBJ2-4; CDR3: CASSLAAGIGYF
V: TRBV7-9; J: TRBJ1-1; CDR3: CASSSSRGILGDTEAFF